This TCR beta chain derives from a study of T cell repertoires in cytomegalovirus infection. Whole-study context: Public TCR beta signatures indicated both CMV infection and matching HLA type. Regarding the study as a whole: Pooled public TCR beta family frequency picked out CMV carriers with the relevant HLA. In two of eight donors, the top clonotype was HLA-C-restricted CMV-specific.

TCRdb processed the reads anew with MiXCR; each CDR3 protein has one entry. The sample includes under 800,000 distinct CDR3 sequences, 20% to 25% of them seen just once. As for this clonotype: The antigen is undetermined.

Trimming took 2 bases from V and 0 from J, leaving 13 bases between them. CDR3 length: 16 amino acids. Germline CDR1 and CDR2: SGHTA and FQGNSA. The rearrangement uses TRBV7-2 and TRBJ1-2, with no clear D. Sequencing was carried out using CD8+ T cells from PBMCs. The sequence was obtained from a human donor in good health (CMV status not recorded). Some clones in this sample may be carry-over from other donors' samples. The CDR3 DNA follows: TGTGCCAGCAGCTTAACGGCCACCTCGACTAACTATGGCTACACCTTC. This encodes CASSLTATSTNYGYTF.